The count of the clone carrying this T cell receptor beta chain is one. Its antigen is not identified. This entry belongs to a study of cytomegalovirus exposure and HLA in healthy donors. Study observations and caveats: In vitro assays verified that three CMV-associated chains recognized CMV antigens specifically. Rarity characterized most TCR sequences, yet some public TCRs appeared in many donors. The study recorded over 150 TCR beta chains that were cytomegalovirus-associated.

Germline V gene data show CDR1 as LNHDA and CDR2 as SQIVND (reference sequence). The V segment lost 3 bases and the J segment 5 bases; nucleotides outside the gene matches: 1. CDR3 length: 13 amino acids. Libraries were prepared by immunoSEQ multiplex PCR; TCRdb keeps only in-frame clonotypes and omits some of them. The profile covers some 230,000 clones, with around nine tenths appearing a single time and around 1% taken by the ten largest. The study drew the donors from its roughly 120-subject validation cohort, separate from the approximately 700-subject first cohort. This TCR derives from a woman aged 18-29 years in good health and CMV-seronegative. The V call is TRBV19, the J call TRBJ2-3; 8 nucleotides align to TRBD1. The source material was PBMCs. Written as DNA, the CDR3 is TGTGCCAGTAGTATCACAGGGGGAGATACGCAGTATTTT. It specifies CASSITGGDTQYF.